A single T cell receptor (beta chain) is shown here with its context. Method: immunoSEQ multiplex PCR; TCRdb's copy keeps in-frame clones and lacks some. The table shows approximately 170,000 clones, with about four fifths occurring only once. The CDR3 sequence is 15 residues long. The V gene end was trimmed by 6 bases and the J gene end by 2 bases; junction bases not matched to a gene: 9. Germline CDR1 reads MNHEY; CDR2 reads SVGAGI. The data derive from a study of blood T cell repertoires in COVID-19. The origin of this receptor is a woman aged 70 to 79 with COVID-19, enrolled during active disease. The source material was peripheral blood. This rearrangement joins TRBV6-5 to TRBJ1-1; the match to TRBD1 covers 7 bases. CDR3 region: CASSSPTGINTEAFF. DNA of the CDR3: TGTGCCAGCAGCTCACCGACAGGGATTAACACTGAAGCTTTCTTT.